A selection of T cell receptor beta chains follows, all from one sample in a study of Ad26.COV2.S vaccination and SARS-CoV-2 variants. The protocol was immunoSEQ multiplex PCR, while the TCRdb copy is restricted to in-frame clones and leaves out a portion. The table lists some 420,000 clones, 88% of them singletons. The source material was peripheral blood, sampled in a trial of Ad26.COV2.S vaccine versus placebo. These receptor sequences come from a person between 18 and 65 years old who received the Ad26.COV2.S COVID-19 vaccine or a placebo. CDR3s include the opening cysteine and the closing phenylalanine or tryptophan. D genes are given only for firm matches. The size field is filled for only some rows; it gives once, few, many or a size class.

-	-	TRBJ1-6	TRBV7-9	TGTGCCAGCAGCTTAGGTAACCCCTATAATTCACCCCTCCACTTT	CASSLGNPYNSPLHF
-	-	TRBJ1-3	TRBV4-1	TGCGCCAGCAGCCCCTGGGGACGGGACTCTGGAAACACCATATATTTT	CASSPWGRDSGNTIYF
-	-	TRBJ2-3	TRBV7-2	TGTGCCAGCAGCTTAGTGCGACTCCGGGATACGCAGTATTTT	CASSLVRLRDTQYF
-	-	TRBJ1-1	TRBV19	TGTGCCAGTAGTATAGTGGGAGGTTTTCTCCTGAACACTGAAGCTTTCTTT	CASSIVGGFLLNTEAFF
-	-	TRBJ1-1	TRBV6-5	TGTGCCAGCATCACAACCAGGGTGAACACTGAAGCTTTCTTT	CASITTRVNTEAFF
TRBD1	-	TRBJ1-1	TRBV29-1	TGCAGCGTATCGACAGGGATGAACACTGAAGCTTTCTTT	CSVSTGMNTEAFF
-	-	TRBJ2-7	TRBV7-6	TGTGCCAGCAGCTTAGAGCAGGGAAGCTACGAGCAGTACTTC	CASSLEQGSYEQYF
-	-	TRBJ1-6	TRBV6-5	TGTGCCAGCAGCGGGGGGGGGCACAATTCACCCCTCCACTTT	CASSGGGHNSPLHF
-	-	TRBJ1-3	TRBV2	TGTGCCACGGAAGGCAAATCCTCTGGAAACACCATATATTTT	CATEGKSSGNTIYF
-	-	TRBJ2-5	TRBV18	TGTGCCAGCTCACCAGTCCGGGGGACCCCGGAGACCCAGTACTTC	CASSPVRGTPETQYF
-	-	TRBJ1-3	TRBV30	TGTGCCTGGAGTGTGGGAGGGGTGAACACCATATATTTT	CAWSVGGVNTIYF
-	-	TRBJ2-2	TRBV2	TGTGCCAGCAGTGAAATCAGTCTCAACACCGGGGAGCTGTTTTTT	CASSEISLNTGELFF
-	-	TRBJ1-4	TRBV24-1	TGTGCCACCCGGTTTTTTGATATACATGCAACTAATGAAAAACTGTTTTTT	CATRFFDIHATNEKLFF
TRBD1	-	TRBJ2-3	TRBV19	TGTGCCAGTAGTCCGAGGGGCGGGACAGGGGTCCCCGGTACGCAGTATTTT	CASSPRGGTGVPGTQYF
TRBD1	-	TRBJ1-1	TRBV4-3	TGCGCCAGCAGCCAAGTAGGCAGGGGGCGAAGTGAAGCTTTCTTT	CASSQVGRGRSEAFF
-	once	TRBJ2-1	TRBV12-5	TGTGCTAGTGGTTTGTTTGGGGAACACAATGAGCAGTTCTTC	CASGLFGEHNEQFF
-	-	TRBJ2-3	TRBV4-3	TGCGCCAGCAGCCAGTCCGGGGCCAGCACAGATACGCAGTATTTT	CASSQSGASTDTQYF
-	-	TRBJ2-3	TRBV7-9	TGTGCCAGCAGCTTAGTGGAGGCCCGGGGAGGAGATACGCAGTATTTT	CASSLVEARGGDTQYF
TRBD2	-	TRBJ2-5	TRBV3-1/TRBV3-2	TGTGCCAGCAGCCACGGGACTAGCGGGGTCCATTTACAAGAGACCCAGTACTTC	CASSHGTSGVHLQETQYF
TRBD1	once	TRBJ2-2	TRBV28	TGTGCCAGCAGACCAATGCAGGGGGCCACCTACACCGGGGAGCTGTTTTTT	CASRPMQGATYTGELFF
TRBD1	-	TRBJ2-7	TRBV29-1	TGCAGCGTTGAACAGGGGGCCTACGAGCAGTACTTC	CSVEQGAYEQYF
-	few	TRBJ2-2	TRBV6-4	TGTGCCAGCAGTGACAACACGAACACCGGGGAGCTGTTTTTT	CASSDNTNTGELFF
-	-	TRBJ1-1	TRBV15	TGTGCCACCAGCCGACAGGCCAGCCCTGAAGCTTTCTTT	CATSRQASPEAFF
TRBD2	-	TRBJ2-7	TRBV7-9	TGTGCCAGCAGCTTAGAGGTAGCGGGGGAGCAGTACTTC	CASSLEVAGEQYF
-	-	TRBJ2-6	TRBV28	TGTGCCACTTGGGGAACTGGGGCCAACGTCCTGACTTTC	CATWGTGANVLTF
TRBD1	few	TRBJ2-7	TRBV4-2	TGTGCCAGCAGCCAAGGAGGAGGACAGGGATTCGAAAGCGAGCAGTACTTC	CASSQGGGQGFESEQYF
-	-	TRBJ2-7	TRBV7-3	TGTGCCAGCAGCTCCACGGGGCCCGGGGGGCAGTACTTC	CASSSTGPGGQYF
TRBD1	once	TRBJ2-7	TRBV6-1	TGTGCCAGCAGTGAGGGACAGTTATTTCCCTACGAGCAGTACTTC	CASSEGQLFPYEQYF